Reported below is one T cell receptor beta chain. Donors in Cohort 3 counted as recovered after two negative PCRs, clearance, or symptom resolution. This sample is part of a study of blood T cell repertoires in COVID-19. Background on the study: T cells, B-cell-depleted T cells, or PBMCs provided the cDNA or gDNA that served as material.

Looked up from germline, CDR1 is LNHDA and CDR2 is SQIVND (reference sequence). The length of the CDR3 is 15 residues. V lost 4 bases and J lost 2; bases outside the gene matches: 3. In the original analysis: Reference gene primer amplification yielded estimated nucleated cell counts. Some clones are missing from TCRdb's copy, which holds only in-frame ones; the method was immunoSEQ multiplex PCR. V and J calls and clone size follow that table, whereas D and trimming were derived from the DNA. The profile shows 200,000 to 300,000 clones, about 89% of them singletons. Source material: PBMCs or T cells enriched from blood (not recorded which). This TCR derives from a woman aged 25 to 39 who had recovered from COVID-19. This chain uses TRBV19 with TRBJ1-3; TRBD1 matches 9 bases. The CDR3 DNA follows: TGTGCCAGTAGTACTACAGGGGGCACTGGAAACACCATATATTTT. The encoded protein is CASSTTGGTGNTIYF.